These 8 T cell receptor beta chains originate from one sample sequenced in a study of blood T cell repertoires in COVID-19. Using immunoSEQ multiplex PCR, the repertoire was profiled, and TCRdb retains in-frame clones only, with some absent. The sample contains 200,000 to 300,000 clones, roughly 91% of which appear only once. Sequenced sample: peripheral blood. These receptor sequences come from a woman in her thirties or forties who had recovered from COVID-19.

DNA for the CDR3: TGCGCCAGCAGCCACCCTAGCGGGAGGGCCAATGAGCAGTTCTTC. Protein sequence: CASSHPSGRANEQFF. This chain connects TRBV4-3 to TRBJ2-1; TRBD2 matches 12 bases. The ends lost 3 bases at V and 6 bases at J; junction bases unmatched: 3. CDR3 length equals 15 residues. Germline-derived CDR1 and CDR2 are LGHNA and YSLEER.

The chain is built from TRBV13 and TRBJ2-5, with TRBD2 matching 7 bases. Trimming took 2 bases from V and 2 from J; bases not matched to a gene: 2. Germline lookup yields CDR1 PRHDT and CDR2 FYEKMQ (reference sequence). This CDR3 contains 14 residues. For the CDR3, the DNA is TGTGCCAGCAGCTTATGGGGGGGACAAGAGACCCAGTACTTC. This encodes CASSLWGGQETQYF.

The CDR3: CATIAGVGGELFF. For the CDR3, the DNA is TGTGCCACCATAGCGGGAGTGGGCGGGGAGCTGTTTTTT. The chain employs TRBV10-3 and TRBJ2-2; 9 positions agree with TRBD2. V lost 10 bases and J lost 7; bases outside the gene matches: 7. From germline, CDR1 is ENHRY and CDR2 SYGVKD. The CDR3 consists of 13 residues.

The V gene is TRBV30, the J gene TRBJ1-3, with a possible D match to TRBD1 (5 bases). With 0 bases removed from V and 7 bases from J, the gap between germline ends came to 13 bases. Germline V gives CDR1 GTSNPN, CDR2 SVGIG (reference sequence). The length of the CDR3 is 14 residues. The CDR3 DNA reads TGTGCCTGGAGTGTAGCCGGGGGGAGGAACACCATATATTTT. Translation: CAWSVAGGRNTIYF.

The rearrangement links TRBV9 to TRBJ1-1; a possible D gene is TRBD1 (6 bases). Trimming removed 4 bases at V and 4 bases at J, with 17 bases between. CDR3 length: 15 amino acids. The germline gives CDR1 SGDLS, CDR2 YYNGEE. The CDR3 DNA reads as TGTGCCAGCAGCCCGCGGTCGGGACACTCCACTGAAGCTTTCTTT. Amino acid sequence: CASSPRSGHSTEAFF.

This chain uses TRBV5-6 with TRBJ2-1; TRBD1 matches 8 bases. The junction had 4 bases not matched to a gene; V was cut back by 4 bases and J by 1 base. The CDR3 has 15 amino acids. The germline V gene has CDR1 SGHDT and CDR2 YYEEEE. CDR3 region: CASSDGQGSYNEQFF. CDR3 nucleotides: TGTGCCAGCAGCGACGGACAGGGTTCCTACAATGAGCAGTTCTTC. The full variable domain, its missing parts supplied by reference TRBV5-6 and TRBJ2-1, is DAGVTQSPTHLIKTRGQQVTLRCSPKSGHDTVSWYQQALGQGPQFIFQYYEEEERQRGNFPDRFSGHQFPNYSSELNVNALLLGDSALYLCASSDGQGSYNEQFFGPGTRLTVL.

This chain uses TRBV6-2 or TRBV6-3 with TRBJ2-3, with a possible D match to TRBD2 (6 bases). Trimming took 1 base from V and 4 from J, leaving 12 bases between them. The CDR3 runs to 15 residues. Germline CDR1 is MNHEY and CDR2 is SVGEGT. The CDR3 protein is CASSYYGSLADTQYF. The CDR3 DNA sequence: TGTGCCAGCAGTTACTACGGGAGCCTGGCAGATACGCAGTATTTT.

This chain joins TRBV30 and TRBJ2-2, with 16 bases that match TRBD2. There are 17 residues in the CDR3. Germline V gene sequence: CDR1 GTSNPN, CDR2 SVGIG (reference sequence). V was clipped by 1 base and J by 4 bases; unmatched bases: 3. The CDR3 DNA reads TGTGCCTGGAGTGGGGGACTAGCGGGAGGGCCCACCGGGGAGCTGTTTTTT. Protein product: CAWSGGLAGGPTGELFF. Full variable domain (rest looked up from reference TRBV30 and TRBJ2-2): SQTIHQWPATLVQPVGSPLSLECTVEGTSNPNLYWYRQAAGRGLQLLFYSVGIGQISSEVPQNLSASRPQDRQFILSSKKLLLSDSGFYLCAWSGGLAGGPTGELFFGEGSRLTVL.